The 14 T cell receptor beta chains below come from one sample, sequenced in a study of PD-1 blockade in mismatch repair-deficient tumors. Here immunoSEQ multiplex PCR was the method, and the copy in TCRdb shows in-frame clones only, minus some. The sample holds approximately 9,400 clones; approximately 85% are singletons and the top ten take around 0.91%. This sample comprised PBMCs, obtained approximately 48 weeks after starting pembrolizumab. The source is an adult with mismatch repair-deficient cancer.

This chain links TRBV5-1 with TRBJ2-1; TRBD2 agrees at 7 bases. CDR1 is SGHRS, CDR2 YFSETQ, per germline. Trimming cost V 6 bases and J 2 bases; bases outside gene matches: 2. The CDR3 runs to 13 residues. This chain's CDR3 is CASKRETYNEQFF. In DNA form, the CDR3 reads TGCGCCAGCAAGCGGGAAACCTACAATGAGCAGTTCTTC.

This rearrangement joins TRBV5-8 to TRBJ2-5; D is perhaps TRBD2 (5 bases). Germline CDR1 and CDR2: SGHTS and YDEGEE. This CDR3 region has 14 residues. Trimming removed 3 bases at V and 4 bases at J, with 13 bases between. CDR3 sequence: CASSSSFAGETQYF. The DNA for the CDR3 is TGTGCCAGCAGCTCTTCTTTTGCGGGAGAGACCCAGTACTTC.

This sequence joins TRBV9 and TRBJ2-1; 12 nucleotides line up with TRBD2. CDR3 length equals 18 residues. Germline assignment: CDR1 SGDLS and CDR2 YYNGEE. V lost 4 bases, J lost 0 bases, and 8 bases stayed unmatched. Here the CDR3 reads CASSQGLAGQSSYNEQFF. CDR3 nucleotides: TGTGCCAGCAGCCAGGGACTAGCGGGCCAGAGCTCCTACAATGAGCAGTTCTTC.

This chain links TRBV5-6 with TRBJ2-1, with D perhaps TRBD1 (5 bases). This CDR3 has 15 residues. Germline V CDR1 and CDR2: SGHDT, YYEEEE. V was clipped by 4 bases and J by 4 bases, with 15 bases between them. CDR3: CASSAFLGRYNEQFF. The CDR3 coding sequence is TGTGCCAGCAGCGCGTTTCTGGGGCGATACAATGAGCAGTTCTTC.

The rearrangement uses TRBV30 and TRBJ1-1; TRBD1 matches 7 bases. The ends lost 3 bases at V and 3 bases at J; junction bases unmatched: 10. This CDR3 region has 15 residues. CDR1 is GTSNPN, CDR2 SVGIG, per germline (reference sequence). The CDR3 region has the DNA TGTGCCTGGAGCCCCCAGGGGGTGGGGGACACTGAAGCTTTCTTT. It specifies CAWSPQGVGDTEAFF.

This chain joins TRBV5-1 and TRBJ1-1; D gene ambiguous. Germline loops: CDR1 SGHRS, CDR2 YFSETQ. CDR3 length equals 14 residues. The V end was cut by 0 bases, the J end by 1 base, with 7 bases between. The CDR3 spells CASSLASPNTEAFF. The DNA for the CDR3 is TGCGCCAGCAGCTTGGCCAGTCCGAACACTGAAGCTTTCTTT.

The chain is built from TRBV27 and TRBJ1-4; TRBD1 aligns across 10 bases. The CDR3 has 15 residues. The germline V gene encodes CDR1 MNHEY and CDR2 SMNVEV (reference sequence). V was clipped by 6 bases and J by 3 bases; unmatched bases: 4. For the CDR3, the DNA is TGTGCCAGCAGAGACAGGGGGCTTGCTAATGAAAAACTGTTTTTT. The encoded protein is CASRDRGLANEKLFF.

The gene calls are TRBV28 and TRBJ2-4, with TRBD2 identical over 7 bases. This CDR3 is built from 14 residues. The junction had 4 bases not matched to a gene; V was cut back by 6 bases and J by 2 bases. From germline, CDR1 is MDHEN and CDR2 SYDVKM. The CDR3 protein is CASSPAGTKNIQYF. CDR3 nucleotides: TGTGCCAGCAGCCCAGCGGGGACCAAAAACATTCAGTACTTC.

The chain combines TRBV18 with TRBJ2-1, with TRBD1 matching over 7 bases. Losses at the gene ends were 3 bases for V and 5 bases for J; bases not matched to a gene: 1. The CDR3 is 13 residues long. Per the germline V gene, CDR1 is KGHSH and CDR2 is LQKENI. The CDR3 DNA follows: TGTGCCAGCTCACCTACAGGGGACAATGAGCAGTTCTTC. This gives the protein CASSPTGDNEQFF.

The chain carries TRBV11-2 and TRBJ2-7; D is ambiguous. The CDR3 contains 15 residues. Germline lookup yields CDR1 SGHAT and CDR2 FQNNGV. V was shortened by 2 bases and J by 0 bases, with 11 bases between the two germline ends. The CDR3 DNA is TGTGCCAGCAGCTTAAACTCTCACTCCTCCTACGAGCAGTACTTC. This codes for CASSLNSHSSYEQYF.

The V call is TRBV30, the J call TRBJ2-4; 7 bases match TRBD2. The germline CDR1 and CDR2 sequences are GTSNPN and SVGIG (reference sequence). This CDR3 contains 14 residues. Losses at the gene ends were 1 base for V and 6 bases for J; bases not matched to a gene: 6. CDR3 DNA sequence: TGTGCCTGGAGTGCCGGGACTATTGGAAACATTCAGTACTTC. Encoded protein: CAWSAGTIGNIQYF. Using reference TRBV30 and TRBJ2-4 for the parts outside the CDR3, the full variable domain is SQTIHQWPATLVQPVGSPLSLECTVEGTSNPNLYWYRQAAGRGLQLLFYSVGIGQISSEVPQNLSASRPQDRQFILSSKKLLLSDSGFYLCAWSAGTIGNIQYFGAGTRLSVL.

The V call is TRBV10-3, the J call TRBJ2-3; no reliable D call. The CDR3 sequence is 15 residues long. Germline V lookup: CDR1 ENHRY, CDR2 SYGVKD. V gave up 2 bases and J gave up 5 bases, with 14 bases separating them. The CDR3 sequence is CAISERAPAEDTQYF. The CDR3 DNA reads TGTGCCATCAGTGAGCGAGCTCCGGCGGAAGATACGCAGTATTTT.

The chain carries TRBV5-1 and TRBJ2-7; D ambiguous. Germline values: CDR1 SGHRS, CDR2 YFSETQ. The CDR3 sequence is 14 residues long. With 0 bases removed from V and 2 bases from J, the gap between germline ends came to 9 bases. This CDR3 is CASSLALTAYEQYF. In DNA, the CDR3 is TGCGCCAGCAGCTTGGCGTTAACAGCCTACGAGCAGTACTTC.

The chain links TRBV18 to TRBJ1-1; 8 bases are shared with TRBD1. The CDR3 extends over 18 amino acids. Germline V CDR1 and CDR2: KGHSH, LQKENI. With V trimmed by 1 base and J by 1 base, 11 bases remained unmatched. The CDR3 nucleotides are TGTGCCAGCTCACCACTCGTCGCAGGGGGCGCGGGGAACACTGAAGCTTTCTTT. Its protein is CASSPLVAGGAGNTEAFF.